The 21 T cell receptor beta chains listed next were all sequenced from one sample in a study of blood T cells in healthy people across ages. Then a second PCR, running about 6 to 11 cycles, was carried out with a sample-barcoded 5' primer and a J-beta primer mix. Each CDR3 protein is one row after TCRdb ran MiXCR on the 5' RACE reads. The sample lists approximately 2,000,000 distinct CDR3 sequences, approximately 39% occurring once. Sample: blood. These receptors came from a human donor in good health.

This chain links TRBV5-1 with TRBJ2-5, with 10 bases that match TRBD1. CDR3 size: 15 residues. V lost 9 bases and J lost 11; bases outside the gene matches: 19. The germline gives CDR1 SGHRS, CDR2 YFSETQ. This CDR3 is CATQTGTGAYNEQYF. The CDR3 nucleotides are TGCGCCACTCAAACCGGGACAGGGGCCTACAATGAGCAGTACTTC.

The chain joins TRBV28 to TRBJ1-6, with TRBD1 matching 11 bases. The length of the CDR3 is 14 residues. With V trimmed by 9 bases and J by 8 bases, 6 bases remained unmatched. The germline CDR1 and CDR2 sequences are MDHEN and SYDVKM. The CDR3 spells CASERDRGYSPLHF. The CDR3 bases are TGTGCCAGTGAACGGGACAGGGGGTATTCACCCCTCCACTTT. The full variable domain, rest sourced from reference TRBV28 and TRBJ1-6, is DVKVTQSSRYLVKRTGEKVFLECVQDMDHENMFWYRQDPGLGLRLIYFSYDVKMKEKGDIPEGYSVSREKKERFSLILESASTNQTSMYLCASERDRGYSPLHFGNGTRLTVT.

This clonotype has a handful of counts. V gene TRBV9 combines with J gene TRBJ2-3, with 8 bases lining up with TRBD1. Unmatched junction bases numbered 7, after V lost 3 bases and J lost 1 base. CDR1 is SGDLS, CDR2 YYNGEE, per germline. The length of the CDR3 is 16 residues. The CDR3 region has the DNA TGTGCCAGCAGCGCCCTAACAGGGGGTGGCACAGATACGCAGTATTTT. Residues: CASSALTGGGTDTQYF.

This clonotype was recorded a few times. The V and J genes are TRBV7-2 and TRBJ2-1, with D perhaps TRBD2 (6 bases). The CDR3 runs to 13 residues. Germline-derived CDR1 and CDR2 are SGHTA and FQGNSA. Trimming shortened V by 5 bases and J by 10 bases, and 15 bases separated the two germline ends. The chain's CDR3 is CASSPGPGAEQFF. Written as DNA, the CDR3 is TGTGCCAGCAGCCCTGGTCCGGGAGCCGAGCAGTTCTTC.

The rearrangement joins TRBV5-5 to TRBJ2-3; 7 nucleotides line up with TRBD2. With V trimmed by 1 base and J by 2 bases, 7 bases remained unmatched. From germline, CDR1 is SGHKS and CDR2 YYEKEE (reference sequence). This CDR3 comprises 16 residues. The CDR3 protein is CASSLSGGGNTDTQYF. The DNA of the CDR3 is TGTGCCAGCAGCTTGTCTGGGGGGGGAAACACAGATACGCAGTATTTT. The full variable domain, completed using reference TRBV5-5 and TRBJ2-3, is DAGVTQSPTHLIKTRGQQVTLRCSPISGHKSVSWYQQVLGQGPQFIFQYYEKEERGRGNFPDRFSARQFPNYSSELNVNALLLGDSALYLCASSLSGGGNTDTQYFGPGTRLTVL.

The chain has TRBV20-1 and TRBJ1-5, with 10 positions matching TRBD1. CDR1 and CDR2 (germline): DFQATT, SNEGSKA (reference sequence). V gave up 3 bases and J gave up 7 bases; unmatched junction bases: 3. The CDR3 spans 13 residues. DNA for the CDR3: TGCAGTGCTAGCGGGACAGGGGAGCAGCCCCAGCATTTT. Translation gives CSASGTGEQPQHF.

This clonotype was seen only a few times. An end of the junction differs from the germline gene, which may be a read error. The chain has TRBV29-1 and TRBJ2-4; possibly TRBD1 for D (6 bases). CDR1 and CDR2 (germline): SQVTM, ANQGSEA. The CDR3 contains 12 residues. The CDR3 reads CGVTLQGPWEYF. The CDR3 DNA reads TGCGGCGTCACACTACAGGGCCCTTGGGAGTACTTC.

Remarks on this clonotype: One end of the junction fails to match germline, which may point to a read error. The chain carries TRBV7-9 and TRBJ1-2; possibly TRBD1 for D (6 bases). Germline CDR1 reads SEHNR; CDR2 reads FQNEAQ (reference sequence). The CDR3 is made up of 14 amino acids. The CDR3 region is CVSSLDQGNYGYTF. The CDR3 DNA reads TGTGTCAGCAGCTTAGATCAGGGGAACTATGGCTACACCTTC.

This clonotype was recorded only once. CDR3 protein: CSAGMAGVYQPQHF. In DNA, the CDR3 is TGCAGTGCAGGGATGGCGGGGGTATATCAGCCCCAGCATTTT. The rearrangement joins TRBV20-1 to TRBJ1-5; a weak D match, TRBD1 (5 bases). In germline, CDR1 is DFQATT, CDR2 SNEGSKA (reference sequence). This CDR3 contains 14 residues. V was pared by 6 bases and J by 5 bases, with 17 bases between.

V is TRBV6-6 and J is TRBJ2-5; maybe TRBD1 (6 bases). This CDR3 is 15 amino acids long. The germline V gene encodes CDR1 MNHNY and CDR2 SVGAGI (reference sequence). Trimming left V 2 bases short and J 0 bases short, with 10 bases between. Here the CDR3 DNA reads TGTGCCAGCAGTTACATCGGACAGCACCAAGAGACCCAGTACTTC. Translating gives CASSYIGQHQETQYF.

This chain connects TRBV6-2 or TRBV6-3 to TRBJ2-3; D gene ambiguous. This CDR3 is built from 13 residues. V was clipped by 10 bases and J by 3 bases, with 14 bases between them. The germline CDR1 and CDR2 sequences are MNHEY and SVGEGT. The CDR3 bases are TGTGCCACTCTCCTCTCGGGTACAGATACGCAGTATTTT. Amino acids: CATLLSGTDTQYF.

This clonotype was seen a handful of times. The J gene is TRBJ2-7, the V gene TRBV3-1; a weak D match, TRBD2 (5 bases). This CDR3 is built from 13 residues. Trimming took off 8 bases at V and 3 bases at J, with 14 bases between the two ends. The V gene's germline CDR1 is LGHDT and CDR2 YNNKEL (reference sequence). CDR3: CASGGLAYYEQYF. CDR3 coding DNA: TGTGCCAGCGGAGGACTCGCCTACTACGAGCAGTACTTC.

The chain has TRBV5-1 and TRBJ2-7, with TRBD2 matching over 8 bases. The CDR3 totals 15 residues. After removal of 4 bases from V and 0 bases from J, the junction contained 6 bases not matched to a gene. Looked up from germline, CDR1 is SGHRS and CDR2 is YFSETQ. The CDR3 nucleotides read TGCGCCAGCAGCATAAGCGGGGGATACTCCTACGAGCAGTACTTC. Its protein is CASSISGGYSYEQYF.

The genes are TRBV28 and TRBJ2-3; D ambiguous. CDR3 size: 15 residues. V dropped 2 bases and J dropped 4 bases, with 13 bases sitting between them. In germline, CDR1 is MDHEN, CDR2 SYDVKM. CDR3 sequence reads: CASSLRDRFPDTQYF. Here the CDR3 DNA reads TGTGCCAGCAGTTTACGTGATCGGTTCCCAGATACGCAGTATTTT.

DNA of the CDR3: TGCAGTGCCAGGAAAGCGGGGGAGGGATCCTACAATGAGCAGTTCTTC. This gives the protein CSARKAGEGSYNEQFF. The V gene is TRBV20-1, the J gene TRBJ2-1, with TRBD2 matching 8 bases. Trimming took 6 bases from V and 1 from J; bases not matched to a gene: 11. CDR3 length: 16 residues. Germline lookup yields CDR1 DFQATT and CDR2 SNEGSKA (reference sequence).

On this clonotype itself: An end of the junction differs from the germline gene, which may be a read error. The chain carries TRBV28 and TRBJ2-1; either TRBD1 or TRBD2 may supply D (5 bases each). The germline V gene has CDR1 MDHEN and CDR2 SYDVKM. The CDR3 is 13 amino acids. CDR3 DNA sequence: TGTGCCGGCAGGGACCTTCCGGTCCCCGAGCAGTTCTTC. Translated, it gives CAGRDLPVPEQFF.

V usage is TRBV29-1 and J usage is TRBJ1-2; D uncertain. Trimming removed 2 bases from V and 3 bases from J, with 13 bases in between. Germline CDR1 SQVTM, CDR2 ANQGSEA. CDR3 length equals 14 residues. This CDR3 reads CSVENDGQDYGYTF. The CDR3 DNA reads as TGCAGCGTTGAAAACGATGGGCAGGACTATGGCTACACCTTC.

V and J are TRBV11-3 and TRBJ2-3; maybe TRBD2 (5 bases). CDR1 is SGHNT, CDR2 YENEEA, per germline. The CDR3 consists of 14 residues. Trimming pared 4 bases from V and 8 bases from J, leaving 16 bases between. The CDR3 spells CASSSGSVGGTQYF. CDR3 coding DNA: TGTGCCAGCAGCTCCGGATCCGTAGGAGGTACGCAGTATTTT.

V and J are TRBV7-9 and TRBJ1-2; 8 bases line up with TRBD1. This CDR3 region has 15 residues. Germline assignment: CDR1 SEHNR and CDR2 FQNEAQ (reference sequence). Germline trimming cut 4 bases from V and 4 bases from J; bases unmatched to any gene: 8. The CDR3 DNA is TGTGCCAGCAGCTCCGCAGGGGGCGCGGGCTATGGCTACACCTTC. Its translation: CASSSAGGAGYGYTF.

The V gene is TRBV12-3 or TRBV12-4, the J gene TRBJ1-1; D ambiguous. The V gene lost 4 bases and the J gene lost 1 base, with 7 bases spanning the gap. The CDR3 sequence is 13 residues long. CDR3 in DNA: TGTGCCAGCAGTTCACTTCCGAACACTGAAGCTTTCTTT. Its protein product is CASSSLPNTEAFF.

The J gene is TRBJ1-1, the V gene TRBV14, with D possibly matching TRBD1 (5 bases). Germline V gene data show CDR1 as SGHDN and CDR2 as FVKESK. The CDR3 spans 15 residues. Between the trimmed V and J ends, which lost 2 bases and 1 base, there was a span of 11 bases. The CDR3 reads CASSQFRGANTEAFF. In nucleotides, the CDR3 is TGTGCCAGCAGCCAATTTAGGGGAGCGAACACTGAAGCTTTCTTT.